This T cell receptor (beta chain) originates from a study of T-cell memory formation after mild COVID-19. Germline trimming cut 6 bases from V and 2 bases from J; bases unmatched to any gene: 12. The CDR3 is made up of 16 amino acids. Germline assignment: CDR1 MNHEY and CDR2 SMNVEV (reference sequence). The study's findings and limits: Contracting CD4+ clones lay largely in CM and EM, with CD8+ ones residing in EMRA. CD4/CD8 balance characterized clones contracting day 15 to 85, and CD4+ skew characterized later expanders. A subset of responding clones appeared in pre-infection memory, suggesting cross-reactive memory joined.

A few counts support this clonotype. Its target is not known. TCR alpha and TCR beta cDNA libraries with sample barcodes and UMIs came from 5'RACE using constant-segment primers. TCRdb re-called the 5' RACE reads with MiXCR, one entry per CDR3 protein. The sample shows hundreds of thousands of distinct CDR3 sequences, about 20% of them seen only once. The clonotype originates from an adult woman who had mild COVID-19 (a few samples of this study predate the infection). Cell type and time point are not known. The chain combines TRBV27 with TRBJ2-7; TRBD2 agrees at 8 bases. The sample consisted of PBMCs or a T cell subset sorted from them (not recorded which). The CDR3 loop reads CASRTPAGESPYEQYF. CDR3 DNA sequence: TGTGCCAGCAGGACACCAGCGGGAGAGAGCCCCTACGAGCAGTACTTC.